These T cell receptor beta chains were read from a single sample in a study of blood T cell repertoires in COVID-19. The method was immunoSEQ multiplex PCR; TCRdb's version includes in-frame clones alone and lacks a portion of them. This table holds about 200,000 clones, roughly 84% found once. The specimen was PBMCs or T cells enriched from blood (not recorded which). Receptors were obtained from a man aged 40-49 years who had recovered from COVID-19. The CDR3 runs from the conserved cysteine through the conserved F or W. D genes are given only for firm matches. For some rows the clone size is stated as once, few or many, or as a class when expanded; others skip it.

J gene: TRBJ1-2
V gene: TRBV13
D gene: NA
clone size: NA
CDR3 DNA: TGTGCCAGCAGCTCAGGTAGCGACTATGGCTACACCTTC
CDR3 protein: CASSSGSDYGYTF

J gene: TRBJ2-6
V gene: TRBV10-3
D gene: TRBD1
clone size: NA
CDR3 DNA: TGTGCCATCAGTGAGCCCGGACAGGGGGCGCGAGGGGCCAACGTCCTGACTTTC
CDR3 protein: CAISEPGQGARGANVLTF

J gene: TRBJ1-1
V gene: TRBV6-1
D gene: TRBD1
clone size: NA
CDR3 DNA: TGTGCCAGCAGTGAAATGACAGGGGGCTTCGTGAACACTGAAGCTTTCTTT
CDR3 protein: CASSEMTGGFVNTEAFF

J gene: TRBJ2-1
V gene: TRBV4-2
D gene: TRBD2
clone size: NA
CDR3 DNA: TGTGCCAGCAGCCATTCCGGGACTAGCATCTCCAATGAGCAGTTCTTC
CDR3 protein: CASSHSGTSISNEQFF

J gene: TRBJ2-1
V gene: TRBV6-5
D gene: NA
clone size: NA
CDR3 DNA: TGTGCCAGCAGTTACTCGAATAGAGCGAATGAGCAGTTCTTC
CDR3 protein: CASSYSNRANEQFF

J gene: TRBJ1-6
V gene: TRBV5-1
D gene: NA
clone size: NA
CDR3 DNA: TGCGCCAGCAGCTTGATGTCAGGTGCGATAGATTCACCCCTCCACTTT
CDR3 protein: CASSLMSGAIDSPLHF

J gene: TRBJ1-2
V gene: TRBV28
D gene: TRBD1
clone size: NA
CDR3 DNA: TGTGCCAGCAGTTTAACTTTTCCCCGGACAGGGAATGGCTACACCTTC
CDR3 protein: CASSLTFPRTGNGYTF

J gene: TRBJ2-2
V gene: TRBV19
D gene: TRBD2
clone size: NA
CDR3 DNA: TGTGCCAGCCGGCGTCCGGGGGGGGCCGGGGAGCTGTTTTTT
CDR3 protein: CASRRPGGAGELFF

J gene: TRBJ1-6
V gene: TRBV5-1
D gene: NA
clone size: NA
CDR3 DNA: TGCGCCAGCAGCTTGAACGTCCGGGATTATAATTCACCCCTCCACTTT
CDR3 protein: CASSLNVRDYNSPLHF

J gene: TRBJ1-4
V gene: TRBV30
D gene: NA
clone size: NA
CDR3 DNA: TGTGCCTGGAGCCTCTCGGGGGATCTGGGTAATGAAAAACTGTTTTTT
CDR3 protein: CAWSLSGDLGNEKLFF

J gene: TRBJ1-1
V gene: TRBV19
D gene: NA
clone size: NA
CDR3 DNA: TGTGCCAGTAGTATCTCCAGGGAAGGAACTGAAGCTTTCTTT
CDR3 protein: CASSISREGTEAFF

J gene: TRBJ2-5
V gene: TRBV10-3
D gene: NA
clone size: once
CDR3 DNA: TGTGCCTCACAGGGTGGGGTTGGAGAGACCCAGTACTTC
CDR3 protein: CASQGGVGETQYF

J gene: TRBJ1-2
V gene: TRBV5-4
D gene: NA
clone size: NA
CDR3 DNA: TGTGCCAGCAGCCCCACCCTTGACAGCTCTAACTATGGCTACACCTTC
CDR3 protein: CASSPTLDSSNYGYTF

J gene: TRBJ2-1
V gene: TRBV7-3
D gene: NA
clone size: once
CDR3 DNA: TGTGCCAGCAGCTCCACGGGGACTAATGAGCAGTTCTTC
CDR3 protein: CASSSTGTNEQFF

J gene: TRBJ2-1
V gene: TRBV7-9
D gene: TRBD1
clone size: NA
CDR3 DNA: TGTGCCAGCAGCTTAGCGGGACAGGGTATTTTCAATGAGCAGTTCTTC
CDR3 protein: CASSLAGQGIFNEQFF

J gene: TRBJ2-7
V gene: TRBV5-1
D gene: TRBD1
clone size: few
CDR3 DNA: TGCGCCAGCAGCTTCGTCGGGACAGGGGGACACGAGCAGTACTTC
CDR3 protein: CASSFVGTGGHEQYF

J gene: TRBJ1-4
V gene: TRBV7-9
D gene: TRBD1
clone size: NA
CDR3 DNA: TGTGCCAGCAGACCGGACAGGGTAGAGGAAAAACTGTTTTTT
CDR3 protein: CASRPDRVEEKLFF